Listed below are T cell receptor beta chains from one sample, sequenced in a study of cytomegalovirus exposure and HLA in healthy donors. Method: immunoSEQ multiplex PCR; TCRdb's copy keeps in-frame clones and lacks some. The sample contains some 160,000 clones, 78% of which appear only once. Sample: PBMCs. These receptors were collected from a woman aged 40 to 49 in good health and CMV-seronegative. Each CDR3 is given with its conserved first and last residue. D genes are given only for firm matches. Part of the rows lack a size; the others show once, few, many or a class for expanded clones.

V	J	size	D	DNA	CDR3
TRBV15	TRBJ1-2	.	TRBD1	TGTGCCACCAGCAGAGGGGGGACAGGGTATGGTGGCTACACCTTC	CATSRGGTGYGGYTF
TRBV4-2	TRBJ2-7	.	TRBD2	TGTGCCAGCAGCCAAGATCCAGCGGGGGGCTTCAGTGAGGGGCAGTACTTC	CASSQDPAGGFSEGQYF
TRBV18	TRBJ1-5	.	.	TGTGCCAGCTCACCAGAGTACACAGGGCAGACGCAGCCCCAGCATTTT	CASSPEYTGQTQPQHF
TRBV6-5	TRBJ2-7	.	TRBD2	TGTGCCAGCAGGACTATTAGCGGGGGGGTGGGAGAGCAGTACTTC	CASRTISGGVGEQYF
TRBV7-8	TRBJ2-3	.	.	TGTGCCAGCAGCTTAGAGGGGGGGTTCAGCACAGATACGCAGTATTTT	CASSLEGGFSTDTQYF
TRBV18	TRBJ2-2	.	.	TGTGCCAGCTCACCTCGGACGGGGGTAGGCACCGGGGAGCTGTTTTTT	CASSPRTGVGTGELFF
TRBV5-1	TRBJ1-1	.	.	TGCGCCAGCAGCTGGGCCGGAAACACTGAAGCTTTCTTT	CASSWAGNTEAFF
TRBV18	TRBJ1-1	.	.	TGTGCCAGCCGTCAACAGAGGAACACTGAAGCTTTCTTT	CASRQQRNTEAFF
TRBV19	TRBJ1-2	.	TRBD1	TGTGCCAGTAGTCCGCTACAGGGGGACCACACCTTC	CASSPLQGDHTF
TRBV13	TRBJ1-2	once	.	TGTGCCAGCAGCCGCGACAGTTTCTATGGCTACACCTTC	CASSRDSFYGYTF
TRBV6-5	TRBJ1-4	.	.	TGTGCCACTAGGAGAGGCGAAAATGAAAAACTGGTTTTT	CATRRGENEKLVF
TRBV19	TRBJ1-1	once	TRBD1	TGTGCCAGCCGGATTCAGGGGGCCATGGACACTGAAGCTTTCTTT	CASRIQGAMDTEAFF
TRBV28	TRBJ1-2	.	.	TGTGCCAGCAGTTTGAGCGACTATGGCTACACCTTC	CASSLSDYGYTF
TRBV19	TRBJ1-1	.	.	TGTGCCAGTTTCCGAAACAGGGAAAAGAACACTGAAGCTTTCTTT	CASFRNREKNTEAFF
TRBV6-5	TRBJ2-7	once	TRBD1	TGTGCCAGCAGCCCCAGGGACAGGGGCTACGAGCAGTACTTC	CASSPRDRGYEQYF
TRBV5-1	TRBJ2-3	.	.	TGCGCCAGCAGCTTGGTTCTGGCAGCCCGGGTGACAGATACGCAGTATTTT	CASSLVLAARVTDTQYF
TRBV12-5	TRBJ1-1	few	TRBD1	TGTGCTAGTGGGGACAGGGCGGAAGCTTTCTTT	CASGDRAEAFF
TRBV2	TRBJ1-1	.	.	TGTGCCAGCAGTGAAACGAGGTTCGCTGAAGCTTTCTTT	CASSETRFAEAFF
TRBV28	TRBJ1-2	.	TRBD1	TGTGCCAGCAGTTTTAACTTGGACAGGATGAGGGGCTACACCTTC	CASSFNLDRMRGYTF
TRBV7-6	TRBJ2-1	few	TRBD2	TGTGCCAGCAGCGCAATCAGCGGGGGGGCCTACAATGAGCAGTTCTTC	CASSAISGGAYNEQFF
TRBV5-1	TRBJ2-1	.	TRBD1	TGCGCCAGCAGCTTATGGACAGGGAGCAATGAGCAGTTCTTC	CASSLWTGSNEQFF
TRBV29-1	TRBJ1-1	.	.	TGCAGCGTTCAGGGGTTGGGTGAAGCTTTCTTT	CSVQGLGEAFF
TRBV6-5	TRBJ2-7	.	.	TGTGCCAGCAGTTACTCATCCGGACAGAAGTCGTACGAGCAGTACTTC	CASSYSSGQKSYEQYF
TRBV25-1	TRBJ1-1	.	.	TGTGCCAGCCAAACGGGAGCGTACACTGAAGCTTTCTTT	CASQTGAYTEAFF
TRBV7-9	TRBJ2-3	.	.	TGTTCCAGCAGCTTAGCGCTGGCCGGGGGAGATACGCAGTATTTT	CSSSLALAGGDTQYF
TRBV7-9	TRBJ2-5	.	TRBD2	TGTGCCAGCAGCTCAGGACTAGCGGTCCAAGAGACCCAGTACTTC	CASSSGLAVQETQYF
TRBV6-1	TRBJ2-7	.	TRBD2	TGTGCCAGCAGTGAAACTAGCGGCTCCTACGAGCAGTACTTC	CASSETSGSYEQYF